This is a list of T cell receptor beta chains from one sample in a study of T cells in Graves' hyperthyroidism and ophthalmopathy. TCRdb fed the multiplex PCR reads into MiXCR, producing one record per CDR3 protein. The sample carries 450,000 to 700,000 distinct CDR3 sequences, 40% to 55% recorded once. Sequencing was carried out using peripheral blood or thyroid tissue (not recorded which). These TCRs come from an adult woman with Graves' disease, either hyperthyroidism or ophthalmopathy (not recorded which). The CDR3 runs from the conserved cysteine through the conserved F or W. The D gene is left open where the match is weak. Size values are once, few and many counts, or a class for expanded clones, and some rows have none.

CDR3 length: 13
D gene: .
J gene: TRBJ1-5
clone size: many
V gene: TRBV20-1
CDR3 DNA: TGCAGTGCTAGAAGAGGGGACAATCAGCCCCAGCATTTT
CDR3 protein: CSARRGDNQPQHF

CDR3 length: 14
D gene: .
J gene: TRBJ2-1
clone size: .
V gene: TRBV7-2
CDR3 DNA: TGTGCCAGCAGCTCTTCCCTGCGACCCAATGAGCAGTTCTTC
CDR3 protein: CASSSSLRPNEQFF

CDR3 length: 15
D gene: TRBD1
J gene: TRBJ1-6
clone size: .
V gene: TRBV7-9
CDR3 DNA: TGTGCCAGCAGCCCTCGGGACAGGGATAATTCACCCCTCCACTTT
CDR3 protein: CASSPRDRDNSPLHF

CDR3 length: 15
D gene: TRBD1
J gene: TRBJ1-1
clone size: few
V gene: TRBV5-1
CDR3 DNA: TGCGCCAGCAGCACTGGACAGGGTCTCGTCGCTGAAGCTTTCTTT
CDR3 protein: CASSTGQGLVAEAFF

CDR3 length: 14
D gene: .
J gene: TRBJ2-7
clone size: many
V gene: TRBV25-1
CDR3 DNA: TGTGCCAGCTCCTCGGGTGGGGTCCGCTACGAGCAGTACTTC
CDR3 protein: CASSSGGVRYEQYF

CDR3 length: 12
D gene: .
J gene: TRBJ2-2
clone size: .
V gene: TRBV6-5
CDR3 DNA: TGTGCCAGCAATCGGGTCGCCGGGGAGCTGTTTTTT
CDR3 protein: CASNRVAGELFF

CDR3 length: 12
D gene: .
J gene: TRBJ1-4
clone size: many
V gene: TRBV3-1
CDR3 DNA: TGTGCCAGCAGCCCTGAAGGGAGAGGAAAATTTTTT
CDR3 protein: CASSPEGRGKFF

CDR3 length: 13
D gene: TRBD2
J gene: TRBJ2-7
clone size: .
V gene: TRBV7-2
CDR3 DNA: TGTGCCAGCAGCCCTGGGACTATGAACGAGCAGTACTTC
CDR3 protein: CASSPGTMNEQYF

CDR3 length: 14
D gene: .
J gene: TRBJ1-1
clone size: many
V gene: TRBV4-1
CDR3 DNA: TGCGCCAGCAGCGGACCCCTGAGGAACACTGAAGCTTTCTTT
CDR3 protein: CASSGPLRNTEAFF

CDR3 length: 14
D gene: .
J gene: TRBJ2-3
clone size: few
V gene: TRBV9
CDR3 DNA: TGTGCCAGCAGCGTAGGGAGTTTCACAGATACGCAGTATTTT
CDR3 protein: CASSVGSFTDTQYF

CDR3 length: 17
D gene: .
J gene: TRBJ2-7
clone size: .
V gene: TRBV2
CDR3 DNA: TGTGCCAGCAGTTCCCCGAGAGTGGTAAGGGCCAGGGACGAGCAGTACTTC
CDR3 protein: CASSSPRVVRARDEQYF

CDR3 length: 15
D gene: TRBD2
J gene: TRBJ2-5
clone size: many
V gene: TRBV10-3
CDR3 DNA: TGTGCCATCAGTGTCGGAGGACTAGCGGAAGAGACCCAGTACTTC
CDR3 protein: CAISVGGLAEETQYF

CDR3 length: 13
D gene: .
J gene: TRBJ2-5
clone size: many
V gene: TRBV7-8
CDR3 DNA: TGTGCCAGCAGCTTCAGGGAACAAGGGCCCCAGTACTTC
CDR3 protein: CASSFREQGPQYF

CDR3 length: 10
D gene: .
J gene: TRBJ1-1
clone size: few
V gene: TRBV29-1
CDR3 DNA: TGCAGCGCCAACCGGCTTGAAGCTTTCTTT
CDR3 protein: CSANRLEAFF

CDR3 length: 14
D gene: .
J gene: TRBJ1-1
clone size: once
V gene: TRBV5-1
CDR3 DNA: TGCGCCAGCAGCTTGGAGGGACACGGCGTCGAAGCTTTCTTT
CDR3 protein: CASSLEGHGVEAFF

CDR3 length: 13
D gene: .
J gene: TRBJ2-2
clone size: many
V gene: TRBV4-1
CDR3 DNA: TGCGCCAGCAGACCCCTTGGGGACGGGGAGCTGTTTTTT
CDR3 protein: CASRPLGDGELFF

CDR3 length: 15
D gene: TRBD2
J gene: TRBJ2-7
clone size: many
V gene: TRBV5-1
CDR3 DNA: TGCGCCAGCAGTGATTCGGCGGGAGCTTTTTGGGAGCAGTACTTC
CDR3 protein: CASSDSAGAFWEQYF

CDR3 length: 13
D gene: .
J gene: TRBJ2-7
clone size: many
V gene: TRBV12-3/TRBV12-4
CDR3 DNA: TGTGCCAGCAGTTTGTACGATACCTACGAGCAGTACTTC
CDR3 protein: CASSLYDTYEQYF

CDR3 length: 14
D gene: .
J gene: TRBJ1-1
clone size: many
V gene: TRBV5-1
CDR3 DNA: TGCGCCAGCAGCTCAGGGGTCATGAACACTGAAGCTTTCTTT
CDR3 protein: CASSSGVMNTEAFF

CDR3 length: 15
D gene: TRBD2
J gene: TRBJ2-5
clone size: .
V gene: TRBV10-3
CDR3 DNA: TGTGCCATCAGTACTCGGCGGGGGATGATGGAGACCCAGTACTTC
CDR3 protein: CAISTRRGMMETQYF

CDR3 length: 12
D gene: .
J gene: TRBJ1-2
clone size: .
V gene: TRBV29-1
CDR3 DNA: TGCAGCTTGGGAAACAGTCTTGATGGCTACACCTTC
CDR3 protein: CSLGNSLDGYTF

CDR3 length: 13
D gene: .
J gene: TRBJ1-1
clone size: many
V gene: TRBV7-2
CDR3 DNA: TGTGCCAGCAGCTTGATAGCGGAAACTGAAGCTTTCTTT
CDR3 protein: CASSLIAETEAFF

CDR3 length: 13
D gene: .
J gene: TRBJ1-6
clone size: .
V gene: TRBV10-3
CDR3 DNA: TGTGCCAGCAGTGAGGGGGTTAGTTCACCCCTCCACTTT
CDR3 protein: CASSEGVSSPLHF

CDR3 length: 14
D gene: TRBD1
J gene: TRBJ2-5
clone size: many
V gene: TRBV2
CDR3 DNA: TGTGCCAGCAGTGAGACAGGGGCCCAAGAGACCCAGTACTTC
CDR3 protein: CASSETGAQETQYF